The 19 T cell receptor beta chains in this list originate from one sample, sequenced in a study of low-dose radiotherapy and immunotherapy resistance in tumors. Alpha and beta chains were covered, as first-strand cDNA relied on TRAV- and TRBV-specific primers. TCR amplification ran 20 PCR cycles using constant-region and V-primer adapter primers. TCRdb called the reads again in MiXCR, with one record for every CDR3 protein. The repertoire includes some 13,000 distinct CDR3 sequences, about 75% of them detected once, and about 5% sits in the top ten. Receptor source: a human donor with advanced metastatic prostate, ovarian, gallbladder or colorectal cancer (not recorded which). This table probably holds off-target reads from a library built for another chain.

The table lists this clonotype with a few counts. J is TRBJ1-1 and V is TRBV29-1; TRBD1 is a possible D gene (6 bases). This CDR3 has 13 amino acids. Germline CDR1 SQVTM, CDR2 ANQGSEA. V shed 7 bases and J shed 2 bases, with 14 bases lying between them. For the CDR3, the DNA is TGCAGCGCTACGGGACAAATTAACACTGAAGCTTTCTTT. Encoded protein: CSATGQINTEAFF.

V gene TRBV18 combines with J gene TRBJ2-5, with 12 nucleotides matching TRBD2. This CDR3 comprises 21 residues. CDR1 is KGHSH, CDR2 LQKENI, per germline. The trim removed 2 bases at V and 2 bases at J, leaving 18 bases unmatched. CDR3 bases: TGTGCCAGCTCACCAGGACTAGCGGGGTTCTCCGGGGTCCAACGGCAAGAGACCCAGTACTTC. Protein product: CASSPGLAGFSGVQRQETQYF. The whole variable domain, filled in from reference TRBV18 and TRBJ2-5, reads NAGVMQNPRHLVRRRGQEARLRCSPMKGHSHVYWYRQLPEEGLKFMVYLQKENIIDESGMPKERFSAEFPKEGPSILRIQQVVRGDSAAYFCASSPGLAGFSGVQRQETQYFGPGTRLLVL.

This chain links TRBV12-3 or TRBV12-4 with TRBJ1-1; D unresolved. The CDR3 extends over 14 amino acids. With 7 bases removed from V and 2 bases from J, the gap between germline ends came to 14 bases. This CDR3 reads CASTPLAVNTEAFF. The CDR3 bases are TGTGCCAGCACCCCTCTAGCAGTCAACACTGAAGCTTTCTTT.

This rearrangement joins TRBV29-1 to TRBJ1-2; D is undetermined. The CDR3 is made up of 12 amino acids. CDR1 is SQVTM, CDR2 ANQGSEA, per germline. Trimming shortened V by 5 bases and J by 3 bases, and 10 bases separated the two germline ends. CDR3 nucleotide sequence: TGCAGCGTTTCTCCTGGGGACTATGGCTACACCTTC. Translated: CSVSPGDYGYTF.

The CDR3 is CASSAGNTGELFF. CDR3 bases: TGTGCCAGCAGTGCAGGGAACACCGGGGAGCTGTTTTTT. The rearrangement joins TRBV6-4 to TRBJ2-2; D is undetermined. The CDR3 totals 13 residues. The germline CDR1 and CDR2 sequences are MRHNA and SNTAGT. V gave up 4 bases and J gave up 1 base, with 4 bases separating them.

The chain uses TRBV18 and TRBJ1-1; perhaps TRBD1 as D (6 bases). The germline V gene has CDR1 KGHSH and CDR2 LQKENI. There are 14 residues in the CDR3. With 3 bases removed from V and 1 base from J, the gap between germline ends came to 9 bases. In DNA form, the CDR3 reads TGTGCCAGCTCACCCTTGGGACAGAACACTGAAGCTTTCTTT. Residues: CASSPLGQNTEAFF.

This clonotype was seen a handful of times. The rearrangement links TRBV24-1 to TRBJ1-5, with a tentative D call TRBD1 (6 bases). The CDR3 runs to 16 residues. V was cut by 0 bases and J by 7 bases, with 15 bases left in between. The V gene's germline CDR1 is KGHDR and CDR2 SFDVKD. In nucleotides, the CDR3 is TGTGCCACCAGTGATTTGCGGGGGCAATTAGGGCAGCCCCAGCATTTT. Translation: CATSDLRGQLGQPQHF.

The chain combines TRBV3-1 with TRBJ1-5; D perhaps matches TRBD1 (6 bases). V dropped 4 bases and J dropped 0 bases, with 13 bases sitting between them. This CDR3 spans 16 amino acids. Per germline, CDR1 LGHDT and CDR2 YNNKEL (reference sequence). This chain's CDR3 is CASSLGAGNSNQPQHF. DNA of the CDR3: TGTGCCAGCAGCCTGGGGGCAGGGAATAGCAATCAGCCCCAGCATTTT. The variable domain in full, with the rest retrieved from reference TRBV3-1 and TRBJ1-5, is DTAVSQTPKYLVTQMGNDKSIKCEQNLGHDTMYWYKQDSKKFLKIMFSYNNKELIINETVPNRFSPKSPDKAHLNLHINSLELGDSAVYFCASSLGAGNSNQPQHFGDGTRLSIL.

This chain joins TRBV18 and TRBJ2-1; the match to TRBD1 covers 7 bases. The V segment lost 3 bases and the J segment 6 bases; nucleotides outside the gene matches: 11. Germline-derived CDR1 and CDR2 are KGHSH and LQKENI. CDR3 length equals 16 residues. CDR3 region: CASSPRSGTVTNEQFF. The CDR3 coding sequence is TGTGCCAGCTCACCCCGATCGGGGACAGTAACCAATGAGCAGTTCTTC.

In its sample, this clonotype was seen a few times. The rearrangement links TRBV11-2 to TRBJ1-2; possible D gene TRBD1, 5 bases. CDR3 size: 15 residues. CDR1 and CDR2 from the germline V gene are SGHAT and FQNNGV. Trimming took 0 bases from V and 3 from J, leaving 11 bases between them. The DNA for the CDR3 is TGTGCCAGCAGCTTAGATCTCTCGGGGCACTATGGCTACACCTTC. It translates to CASSLDLSGHYGYTF.

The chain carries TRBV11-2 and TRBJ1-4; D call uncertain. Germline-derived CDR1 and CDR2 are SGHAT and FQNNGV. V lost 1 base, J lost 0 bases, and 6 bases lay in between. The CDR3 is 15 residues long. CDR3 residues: CASSLGGSTNEKLFF. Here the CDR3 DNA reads TGTGCCAGCAGCTTAGGTGGTTCAACTAATGAAAAACTGTTTTTT.

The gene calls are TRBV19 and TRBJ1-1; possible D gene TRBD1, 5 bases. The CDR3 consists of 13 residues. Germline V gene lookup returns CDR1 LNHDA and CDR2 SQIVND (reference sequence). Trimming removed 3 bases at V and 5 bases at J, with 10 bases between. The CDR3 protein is CASSIGRGTEAFF. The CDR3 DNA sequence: TGTGCCAGTAGTATCGGGCGGGGGACTGAAGCTTTCTTT.

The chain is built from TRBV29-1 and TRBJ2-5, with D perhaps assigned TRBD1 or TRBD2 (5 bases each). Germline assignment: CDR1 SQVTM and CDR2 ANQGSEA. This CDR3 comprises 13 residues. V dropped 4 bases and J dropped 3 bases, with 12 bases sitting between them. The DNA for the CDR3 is TGCAGCGTTGTGAGGGACGCAAAAGAGACCCAGTACTTC. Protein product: CSVVRDAKETQYF.

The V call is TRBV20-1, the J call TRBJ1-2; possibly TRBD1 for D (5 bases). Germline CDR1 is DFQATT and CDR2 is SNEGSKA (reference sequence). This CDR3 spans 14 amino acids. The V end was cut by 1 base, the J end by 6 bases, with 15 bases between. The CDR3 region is CSARGRGAKDGYTF. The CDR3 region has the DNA TGCAGTGCTAGAGGGAGAGGGGCGAAGGATGGCTACACCTTC.

DNA of the CDR3: TGTGCCAGCAGTCTACGGCCGGTGGTCTATGGCTACACCTTC. Protein: CASSLRPVVYGYTF. The chain couples TRBV12-3 or TRBV12-4 to TRBJ1-2; D gene uncertain. V lost 5 bases, J lost 4 bases, and 14 bases lay in between. The CDR3 consists of 14 residues.

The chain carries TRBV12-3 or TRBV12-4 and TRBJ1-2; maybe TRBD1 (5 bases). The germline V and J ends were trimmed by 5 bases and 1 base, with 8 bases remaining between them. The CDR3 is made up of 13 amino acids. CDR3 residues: CASSAGSNYGYTF. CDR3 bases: TGTGCCAGCAGTGCAGGGAGTAACTATGGCTACACCTTC.

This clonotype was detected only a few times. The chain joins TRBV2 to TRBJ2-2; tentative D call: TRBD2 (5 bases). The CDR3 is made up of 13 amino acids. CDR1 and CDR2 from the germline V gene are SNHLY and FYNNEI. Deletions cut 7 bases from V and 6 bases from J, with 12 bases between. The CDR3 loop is CASTLEGSGELFF. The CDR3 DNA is TGTGCCAGCACCCTAGAGGGTTCCGGGGAGCTGTTTTTT.

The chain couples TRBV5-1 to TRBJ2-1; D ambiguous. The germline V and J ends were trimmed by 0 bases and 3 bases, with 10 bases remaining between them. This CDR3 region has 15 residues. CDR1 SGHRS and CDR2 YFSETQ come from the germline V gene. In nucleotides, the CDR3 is TGCGCCAGCAGCTTGGACAGATCCTTCTACAATGAGCAGTTCTTC. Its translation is CASSLDRSFYNEQFF.

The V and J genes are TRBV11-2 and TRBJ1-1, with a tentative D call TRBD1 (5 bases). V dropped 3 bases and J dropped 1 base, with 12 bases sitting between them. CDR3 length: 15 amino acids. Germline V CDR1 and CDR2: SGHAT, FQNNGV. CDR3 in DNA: TGTGCCAGCAGCTTTTCCAGGGCAGCGAACACTGAAGCTTTCTTT. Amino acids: CASSFSRAANTEAFF.